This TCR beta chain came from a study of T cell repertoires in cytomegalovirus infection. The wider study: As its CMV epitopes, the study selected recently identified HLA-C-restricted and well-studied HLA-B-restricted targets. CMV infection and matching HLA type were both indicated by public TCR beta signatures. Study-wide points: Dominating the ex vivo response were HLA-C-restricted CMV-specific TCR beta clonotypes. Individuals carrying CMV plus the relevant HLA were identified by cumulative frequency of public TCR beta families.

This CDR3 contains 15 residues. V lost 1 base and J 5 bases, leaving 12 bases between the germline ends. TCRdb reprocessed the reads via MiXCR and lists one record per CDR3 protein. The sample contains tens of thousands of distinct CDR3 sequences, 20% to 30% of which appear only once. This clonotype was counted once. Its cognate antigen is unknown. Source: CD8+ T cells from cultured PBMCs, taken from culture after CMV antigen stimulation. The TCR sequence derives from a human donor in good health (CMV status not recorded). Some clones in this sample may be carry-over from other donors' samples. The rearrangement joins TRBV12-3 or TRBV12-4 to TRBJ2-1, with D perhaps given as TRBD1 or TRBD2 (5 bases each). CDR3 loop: CASSLVFQGDNEQFF. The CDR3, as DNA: TGTGCCAGCAGTTTAGTCTTTCAGGGAGACAATGAGCAGTTCTTC.